What follows are 9 T cell receptor beta chains derived from one specimen sequenced in a study of T cell repertoires in cytomegalovirus infection (dated by TCRdb to between 2018 and 2021). Sequencer: Illumina HiSeq 1500. The public sequencing data were trimmed at Q25 with fastp and processed into clonotypes with MiXCR by TCRdb, which kept only in-frame beta chains. Here each entry gathers all rows of one CDR3 protein and keeps the most common genes and DNA. The sample table holds around 280,000 distinct CDR3 sequences, of which about a tenth were seen once. Clones ranked in the top ten supply approximately 2.4% of the sample. The source material was PBMCs. The source is a human donor in good health (CMV status not recorded). Some clones in this sample may be carry-over from other donors' samples.

In its sample, this clonotype was seen many times. The chain has TRBV7-2 and TRBJ2-2, with 11 positions matching TRBD2. The junction had 6 bases not matched to a gene; V was cut back by 5 bases and J by 13 bases. In germline, CDR1 is SGHTA, CDR2 FQGNSA. This CDR3 comprises 13 residues. The CDR3 DNA sequence: TGTGCCAGCAGCGGGGGACTAGCGGAGAGGCTGTTTTTT. It yields the protein CASSGGLAERLFF.

This clonotype showed up many times. This sequence joins TRBV28 and TRBJ1-1; D possibly corresponds to TRBD1 (6 bases). Trimming pared 5 bases from V and 2 bases from J, leaving 18 bases between. CDR3 size: 16 residues. Germline assignment: CDR1 MDHEN and CDR2 SYDVKM. CDR3 loop: CASSPSAGQRNTEAFF. As DNA, the CDR3 is TGTGCCAGCAGTCCAAGCGCTGGACAGAGAAACACTGAAGCTTTCTTT.

The table lists this clonotype with many counts. One end of the junction fails to match germline, which may point to a read error. The chain links TRBV7-2 to TRBJ1-5; no reliable D call. This CDR3 is 13 amino acids long. Germline V gene data show CDR1 as SGHTA and CDR2 as FQGNSA. The CDR3 bases are TGTGCCAGCATCTTAGGGTTGGGTCAGCCCCAGCATTTT. Translated: CASILGLGQPQHF.

In the case of this clonotype: An end of the junction does not agree with germline; a read error may underlie this. The chain combines TRBV7-2 with TRBJ2-7, with TRBD2 as a possible D gene (5 bases). The CDR3 totals 15 residues. CDR1 and CDR2 (germline): SGHTA, FQGNSA. In DNA, the CDR3 is TGTGCCAGCAGCCCTAGTTCCAGGAGCTCCTACGAGCGGTATTTC. Amino acids: CASSPSSRSSYERYF.

This clonotype occurred many times. V usage is TRBV4-3 and J usage is TRBJ1-1, with 8 bases that match TRBD1. V shed 1 base, J shed 1 base, and the junction held 8 bases outside the gene matches. There are 17 residues in the CDR3. Looked up from germline, CDR1 is LGHNA and CDR2 is YSLEER. The CDR3 loop reads CASSQGSGGGWNTEAFF. The CDR3 DNA follows: TGCGCCAGCAGCCAAGGTTCAGGGGGCGGATGGAACACTGAAGCTTTCTTT.

This clonotype was seen ten or more times. This chain connects TRBV20-1 to TRBJ2-4; 11 bases are a match to TRBD2. There are 15 residues in the CDR3. The V gene's germline CDR1 is DFQATT and CDR2 SNEGSKA (reference sequence). Trimming cost V 5 bases and J 3 bases; bases outside gene matches: 6. CDR3 sequence (DNA): TGCAGTGCTGGGCTAGCGGGGGGTAACAAAAACATTCAGTACTTC. Encoded protein: CSAGLAGGNKNIQYF.

This clonotype was picked up many times. The gene calls are TRBV3-1 and TRBJ1-1, with D possibly TRBD1 on 6 matching bases. The CDR3 covers 13 residues. Germline CDR1 is LGHDT and CDR2 is YNNKEL (reference sequence). V lost 6 bases to trimming and J lost 6 bases, with 14 bases between them. CDR3 bases: TGTGCCAGCAGTCTGACAGGCAGTCCTGAAGCTTTCTTT. It specifies CASSLTGSPEAFF.

This clonotype has a count of ten or more. V gene TRBV15 combines with J gene TRBJ2-7, with a tentative D call TRBD1 (5 bases). Trimming removed 0 bases from V and 3 bases from J, with 12 bases in between. CDR3 length: 15 amino acids. Germline V lookup: CDR1 LNHNV, CDR2 YYDKDF (reference sequence). The CDR3 nucleotides read TGTGCCACCAGCAGAGAGCAGGGTATTAACTACGAGCAGTACTTC. Its translation: CATSREQGINYEQYF. Full variable domain (remainder filled in from reference TRBV15 and TRBJ2-7): DAMVIQNPRYQVTQFGKPVTLSCSQTLNHNVMYWYQQKSSQAPKLLFHYYDKDFNNEADTPDNFQSRRPNTSFCFLDIRSPGLGDTAMYLCATSREQGINYEQYFGPGTRLTVT.

This chain uses TRBV28 with TRBJ2-1; 16 nucleotides align to TRBD2. The V gene end was trimmed by 3 bases and the J gene end by 9 bases; junction bases not matched to a gene: 8. The germline V gene has CDR1 MDHEN and CDR2 SYDVKM. The CDR3 has 17 amino acids. CDR3 sequence: CASSFPGLAGGRSEQFF. The CDR3 DNA sequence: TGTGCCAGCAGTTTCCCGGGACTAGCGGGGGGGCGGAGTGAGCAGTTCTTC.